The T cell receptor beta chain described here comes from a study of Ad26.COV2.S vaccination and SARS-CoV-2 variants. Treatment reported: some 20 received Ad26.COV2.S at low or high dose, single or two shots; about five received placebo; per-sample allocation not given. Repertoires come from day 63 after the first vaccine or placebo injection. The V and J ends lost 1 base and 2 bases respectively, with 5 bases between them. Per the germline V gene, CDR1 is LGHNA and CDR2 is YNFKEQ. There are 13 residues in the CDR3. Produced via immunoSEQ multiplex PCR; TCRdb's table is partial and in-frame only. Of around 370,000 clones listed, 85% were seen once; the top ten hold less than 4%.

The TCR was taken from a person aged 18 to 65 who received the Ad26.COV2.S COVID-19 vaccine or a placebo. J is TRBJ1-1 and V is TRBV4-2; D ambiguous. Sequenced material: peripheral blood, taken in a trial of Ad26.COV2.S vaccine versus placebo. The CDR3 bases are TGTGCCAGCAGCCAAGGGATCAACACTGAAGCTTTCTTT. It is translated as CASSQGINTEAFF.